This TCR beta chain was documented in a study of technical replicates of blood from a few donors. TCRdb's copy holds only in-frame clones and misses some; the assay was immunoSEQ multiplex PCR. The repertoire holds about 6,900 clones, with about 96% as singletons. Trimming removed 6 bases from V and 0 bases from J, with 13 bases in between. Germline CDR1 reads LNHDA; CDR2 reads SQIVND (reference sequence). There are 15 residues in the CDR3. This TCR was sampled from a human donor in good health. The J gene is TRBJ2-3, the V gene TRBV19; possibly TRBD1 for D (5 bases). Sequenced: PBMCs. Written as DNA, the CDR3 is TGTGCCAGTAGCCCACTGGGGCCCAGCACAGATACGCAGTATTTT. This sequence encodes CASSPLGPSTDTQYF.